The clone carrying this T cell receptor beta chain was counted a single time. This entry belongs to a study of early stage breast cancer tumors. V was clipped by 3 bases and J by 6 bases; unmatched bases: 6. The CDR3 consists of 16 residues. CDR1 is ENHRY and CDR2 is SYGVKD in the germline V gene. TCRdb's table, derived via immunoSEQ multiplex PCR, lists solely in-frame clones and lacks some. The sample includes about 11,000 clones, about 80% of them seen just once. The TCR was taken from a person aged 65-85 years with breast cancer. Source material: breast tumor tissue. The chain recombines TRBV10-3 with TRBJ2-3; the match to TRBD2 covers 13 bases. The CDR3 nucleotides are TGTGCCATCAGTGAAAGGACTAGCGGGGGATCCGATACGCAGTATTTT. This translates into CAISERTSGGSDTQYF.